Following are 27 T cell receptor beta chains from one sample sequenced in a study of blood T cell repertoires in COVID-19 (TCRdb year 2020). Library creation used the immunoSEQ multiplex PCR assay. As stored in TCRdb, this immuneACCESS dataset retains in-frame rearrangements with V and J assigned. A fraction of the clones does not appear; measured against another copy, unresolved V genes explain less than half of the discrepancy, and the remainder lacks a known reason. The sample contains roughly 210,000 clones, around 80% of them found a single time. Clones ranked in the top ten supply 10% to 13% of the sample. The sequenced sample consisted of peripheral blood. The receptors here all came from a woman older than 75 with COVID-19, enrolled during active disease.

The CDR3 loop is CASRKRQGGLKYF. Here the CDR3 DNA reads TGTGCCAGTAGAAAGAGACAGGGCGGGTTGAAGTACTTC. V gene TRBV19 combines with J gene TRBJ2-7; 7 nucleotides line up with TRBD1. This CDR3 spans 13 amino acids. From germline, CDR1 is LNHDA and CDR2 SQIVND (reference sequence). V lost 6 bases to trimming and J lost 11 bases; unmatched junction nucleotides: 13.

The chain carries TRBV7-6 and TRBJ2-3, with 9 bases aligning to TRBD2. The germline gives CDR1 SGHVS, CDR2 FNYEAQ. V was clipped by 2 bases and J by 0 bases; unmatched bases: 6. This CDR3 is 17 amino acids long. The CDR3 DNA reads TGTGCCAGCAGCTTACAACGGCTAGCGGGGAGCACAGATACGCAGTATTTT. Protein: CASSLQRLAGSTDTQYF.

This clone was observed a few times. CDR3 sequence (DNA): TGTGCCAGCACCAGGGGAAATGGCTACACCTTC. This translates into CASTRGNGYTF. The V gene is TRBV25-1, the J gene TRBJ1-2, with a tentative D call TRBD1 (6 bases). Germline loops: CDR1 MGHDK, CDR2 SYGVNS. The V gene lost 7 bases and the J gene lost 6 bases, with 9 bases spanning the gap. The CDR3 covers 11 residues.

The chain carries TRBV28 and TRBJ1-1, with D unclear. V dropped 0 bases and J dropped 3 bases, with 5 bases sitting between them. The CDR3 runs 13 residues. CDR1 and CDR2 (germline): MDHEN, SYDVKM. This CDR3 reads CASSLWTYTEAFF. The CDR3 nucleotides are TGTGCCAGCAGTTTATGGACATACACTGAAGCTTTCTTT.

The chain combines TRBV3-1 (or the pseudogene TRBV3-2) with TRBJ2-6; weak D call: TRBD2 (6 bases). The V and J ends lost 0 bases and 0 bases respectively, with 12 bases between them. CDR3 length: 18 amino acids. Germline CDR1 is LGHDT and CDR2 is YNNKEL (reference sequence). CDR3 sequence (DNA): TGTGCCAGCAGCCAAGATGCGGGGTTTGGCTCTGGGGCCAACGTCCTGACTTTC. Translation: CASSQDAGFGSGANVLTF.

The chain joins TRBV3-1 (or the pseudogene TRBV3-2) to TRBJ2-5; 7 bases align to TRBD2. Germline V gene data show CDR1 as LGHDT and CDR2 as YNNKEL (reference sequence). After removal of 4 bases from V and 5 bases from J, the junction contained 7 bases not matched to a gene. The CDR3 consists of 14 residues. The CDR3 DNA is TGTGCCAGCAGCCGCGGGACTACCTTCGAGACCCAGTACTTC. It specifies CASSRGTTFETQYF.

CDR3 protein: CASSPYRQTPNYGYTF. As DNA, the CDR3 is TGTGCCAGCTCACCATATAGACAGACTCCTAACTATGGCTACACCTTC. The J gene is TRBJ1-2, the V gene TRBV18; D is perhaps TRBD1 (5 bases). Germline CDR1 is KGHSH and CDR2 is LQKENI. V was cut by 2 bases and J by 0 bases, with 13 bases left in between. CDR3 size: 16 residues.

The table lists this clone with a count of one. The chain uses TRBV29-1 and TRBJ1-5; D uncertain. This CDR3 is built from 13 residues. V lost 4 bases, J lost 2 bases, and 9 bases lay in between. Germline V CDR1 and CDR2: SQVTM, ANQGSEA. CDR3 nucleotides: TGCAGCGTTGGGGGAGTTGGCAATCAGCCCCAGCATTTT. It is translated as CSVGGVGNQPQHF.

This clone was found once. V is TRBV3-1 (or the pseudogene TRBV3-2) and J is TRBJ1-2; D not certain. Trimming cost V 4 bases and J 5 bases, with 14 bases left between them. CDR1 is LGHDT and CDR2 is YNNKEL in the germline V gene (reference sequence). The CDR3 contains 14 residues. CDR3: CASSPTRGAYGYTF. Here the CDR3 DNA reads TGTGCCAGCAGCCCGACCCGAGGAGCTTATGGCTACACCTTC.

The chain carries TRBV18 and TRBJ1-1; no definite D call. Germline loops: CDR1 KGHSH, CDR2 LQKENI. The germline V and J ends were trimmed by 2 bases and 4 bases, with 17 bases remaining between them. The CDR3 extends over 16 amino acids. CDR3 sequence (DNA): TGTGCCAGCTCACCAAAGGAGGGCACCTTTGGCACTGAAGCTTTCTTT. As protein: CASSPKEGTFGTEAFF.

This clone was seen a few times. The rearrangement joins TRBV6-5 to TRBJ1-1, with D possibly matching TRBD1 (5 bases). Between the trimmed V and J ends, which lost 4 bases and 1 base, there was a span of 7 bases. Germline V CDR1 and CDR2: MNHEY, SVGAGI. The CDR3 is 13 residues long. The CDR3 DNA reads as TGTGCCAGCAGTTGGAGGGGGAACACTGAAGCTTTCTTT. Translation: CASSWRGNTEAFF.

Comment on this clone: The sample carries other DNA sequences with the same CDR3. The V and J genes are TRBV7-2 and TRBJ2-7; TRBD2 aligns across 10 bases. V lost 3 bases, J lost 3 bases, and 2 bases stayed unmatched. The germline gives CDR1 SGHTA, CDR2 FQGNSA. This CDR3 is 14 amino acids long. The CDR3 sequence: CASSFSGGSYEQYF. CDR3 nucleotides: TGTGCCAGCAGCTTTAGCGGGGGGAGCTACGAGCAGTACTTC.

This chain joins TRBV6-6 and TRBJ2-3; D is unclear. This CDR3 has 11 residues. V was trimmed by 10 bases and J by 4 bases, leaving 9 bases between them. Per germline, CDR1 MNHNY and CDR2 SVGAGI (reference sequence). The chain's CDR3 is CAISSADTQYF. The CDR3 nucleotides are TGTGCCATCTCGTCGGCAGATACGCAGTATTTT.

The J gene is TRBJ1-2, the V gene TRBV4-1; the match to TRBD1 covers 7 bases. V lost 2 bases and J lost 9; bases outside the gene matches: 12. The CDR3 has 15 amino acids. CDR1 is MGHRA, CDR2 YSYEKL, per germline. DNA for the CDR3: TGCGCCAGCAGCCAATCCCACGGGCCAGGGGGGAGCTACACCTTC. Protein: CASSQSHGPGGSYTF.

V and J are TRBV28 and TRBJ1-1; 7 bases align to TRBD1. The germline V gene encodes CDR1 MDHEN and CDR2 SYDVKM. The CDR3 extends over 14 amino acids. The trim removed 5 bases at V and 0 bases at J, leaving 3 bases unmatched. CDR3 in DNA: TGTGCCAGCAGTCAAGGGGGCATGAACACTGAAGCTTTCTTT. Its protein product is CASSQGGMNTEAFF.

Only a few counts were recorded for this clone. The rearrangement joins TRBV28 to TRBJ2-4; 7 bases map to TRBD2. The CDR3 spans 18 residues. CDR1 and CDR2 (germline): MDHEN, SYDVKM. Losses at the gene ends were 4 bases for V and 0 bases for J; bases not matched to a gene: 12. CDR3 in DNA: TGTGCCAGCAGTTCCCTCGGTGGGAGGGGCCTAGCCAAAAACATTCAGTACTTC. It codes for CASSSLGGRGLAKNIQYF.

There are many counts of this clone. The chain uses TRBV7-2 and TRBJ1-2, with D possibly being TRBD1 (5 bases). Trimming cost V 2 bases and J 6 bases, with 16 bases left between them. Germline V gene lookup returns CDR1 SGHTA and CDR2 FQGNSA. This CDR3 is 15 amino acids long. The CDR3 spells CASSLNWGREDGYTF. The CDR3 region has the DNA TGTGCCAGCAGCTTAAATTGGGGCCGGGAGGATGGCTACACCTTC.

CDR3 coding DNA: TGTGCCAGCCGACCCGGAACAGGGGACCCCACCGGGGAGCTGTTTTTT. It yields the protein CASRPGTGDPTGELFF. The J gene is TRBJ2-2, the V gene TRBV18; 7 bases agree with TRBD1. Per the germline V gene, CDR1 is KGHSH and CDR2 is LQKENI. With 8 bases clipped from V and 4 bases from J, the junction kept 13 bases outside the gene matches. The CDR3 consists of 16 residues.

This chain connects TRBV6-6 to TRBJ1-2; 7 positions agree with TRBD1. The V segment lost 7 bases and the J segment 4 bases; nucleotides outside the gene matches: 6. The germline CDR1 and CDR2 sequences are MNHNY and SVGAGI (reference sequence). This CDR3 contains 13 residues. CDR3 coding DNA: TGTGCCAGCACCGAGAGGGGGCTCTATGGCTACACCTTC. Amino acid sequence: CASTERGLYGYTF.

The rearrangement joins TRBV4-1 to TRBJ2-3; D is unclear. This CDR3 spans 12 amino acids. Trimming removed 3 bases from V and 3 bases from J, with 4 bases in between. Germline V gives CDR1 MGHRA, CDR2 YSYEKL. For the CDR3, the DNA is TGCGCCAGCAGCCAGAGGACAGATACGCAGTATTTT. It yields the protein CASSQRTDTQYF.

V and J are TRBV5-5 and TRBJ1-3, with D possibly being TRBD1 (6 bases). CDR1 is SGHKS and CDR2 is YYEKEE in the germline V gene (reference sequence). The CDR3 has 17 amino acids. V was clipped by 2 bases and J by 7 bases, with 22 bases between them. The CDR3 sequence: CASSFEANQGGRNTIYF. In DNA form, the CDR3 reads TGTGCCAGCAGCTTTGAGGCCAACCAAGGGGGACGGAACACCATATATTTT. The full variable domain, with the rest looked up from reference TRBV5-5 and TRBJ1-3, is DAGVTQSPTHLIKTRGQQVTLRCSPISGHKSVSWYQQVLGQGPQFIFQYYEKEERGRGNFPDRFSARQFPNYSSELNVNALLLGDSALYLCASSFEANQGGRNTIYFGEGSWLTVV.

V is TRBV30 and J is TRBJ1-3; unclear D gene. V lost 2 bases to trimming and J lost 7 bases, with 6 bases between them. This CDR3 spans 11 amino acids. In germline, CDR1 is GTSNPN, CDR2 SVGIG (reference sequence). Written as DNA, the CDR3 is TGTGCCTGGAGTCGGGAGAACACCATATATTTT. Amino acids: CAWSRENTIYF.

This chain links TRBV28 with TRBJ2-2; D gene unclear. The V gene's germline CDR1 is MDHEN and CDR2 SYDVKM. The CDR3 runs to 15 residues. The germline V and J ends were trimmed by 6 bases and 4 bases, with 15 bases remaining between them. The CDR3 DNA reads as TGTGCCAGCAGGGTAGGCAATATAGCCACCGGGGAGCTGTTTTTT. This translates into CASRVGNIATGELFF. The full variable domain, its missing parts supplied by reference TRBV28 and TRBJ2-2, is DVKVTQSSRYLVKRTGEKVFLECVQDMDHENMFWYRQDPGLGLRLIYFSYDVKMKEKGDIPEGYSVSREKKERFSLILESASTNQTSMYLCASRVGNIATGELFFGEGSRLTVL.

This chain joins TRBV19 and TRBJ1-4; 8 bases fit TRBD1. V lost 6 bases and J lost 4; bases outside the gene matches: 4. This CDR3 has 14 residues. Germline V gene data show CDR1 as LNHDA and CDR2 as SQIVND (reference sequence). CDR3: CASRSTGVNEKLFF. The CDR3 nucleotides are TGTGCCAGTAGGTCGACAGGGGTTAATGAAAAACTGTTTTTT.

This clone was observed a single time. The rearrangement links TRBV7-3 to TRBJ1-2; possibly TRBD1 for D (6 bases). Germline V lookup: CDR1 SGHTA, CDR2 FQGTGA. This CDR3 is built from 12 residues. V was clipped by 5 bases and J by 7 bases, with 11 bases between them. CDR3 bases: TGTGCCAGCAGCCCCGGGGGGGCTGGCTACACCTTC. This encodes CASSPGGAGYTF.

The chain combines TRBV5-1 with TRBJ2-1, with unresolved D. The CDR3 covers 15 residues. Trimming left V 3 bases short and J 0 bases short, with 10 bases between. Germline loops: CDR1 SGHRS, CDR2 YFSETQ. DNA of the CDR3: TGCGCCAGCAGCTACGGCGGTCGCTCCTACAATGAGCAGTTCTTC. Residues: CASSYGGRSYNEQFF.

The gene calls are TRBV5-1 and TRBJ2-5; 11 bases line up with TRBD1. The CDR3 extends over 15 amino acids. In germline, CDR1 is SGHRS, CDR2 YFSETQ. The V gene end was trimmed by 6 bases and the J gene end by 2 bases; junction bases not matched to a gene: 6. The CDR3 nucleotides are TGCGCCAGCAACTTAGGGACAGGGGGACAAGAGACCCAGTACTTC. As protein: CASNLGTGGQETQYF.